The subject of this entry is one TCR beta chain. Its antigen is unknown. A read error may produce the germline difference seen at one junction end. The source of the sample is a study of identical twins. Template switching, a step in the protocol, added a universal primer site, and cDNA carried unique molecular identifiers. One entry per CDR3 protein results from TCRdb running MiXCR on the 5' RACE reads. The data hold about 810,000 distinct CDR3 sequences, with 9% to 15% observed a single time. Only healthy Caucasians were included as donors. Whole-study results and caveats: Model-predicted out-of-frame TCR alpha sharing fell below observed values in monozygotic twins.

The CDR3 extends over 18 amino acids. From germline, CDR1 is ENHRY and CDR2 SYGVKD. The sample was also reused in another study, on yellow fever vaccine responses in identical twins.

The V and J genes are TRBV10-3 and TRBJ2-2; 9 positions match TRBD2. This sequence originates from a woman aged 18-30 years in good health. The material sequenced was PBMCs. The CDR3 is CAISTAGGPMSGTVELFF. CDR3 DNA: TGTGCCATCAGCACGGCGGGGGGGCCTATGAGTGGAACCGTGGAGCTGTTTTTT.